Listed here are 2 T cell receptor beta chains from one sample, sequenced in a study of shared clonotypes between healthy human individuals. Libraries were prepared by immunoSEQ multiplex PCR; TCRdb keeps only in-frame clonotypes and omits some of them. The data contain about 360,000 clones, around four fifths of them singletons. The sequencing sample was made of memory CD4+ T cells sorted from blood. Subset indicated: CD45RA-negative fraction. These receptors were taken from a man in his thirties or forties in good health.

The chain recombines TRBV28 with TRBJ2-5, with unresolved D. V was clipped by 2 bases and J by 1 base, with 8 bases between them. CDR3 length: 14 amino acids. The germline V gene has CDR1 MDHEN and CDR2 SYDVKM. CDR3 coding DNA: TGTGCCAGCAGTTTACTGGGAACCCAAGAGACCCAGTACTTC. This gives the protein CASSLLGTQETQYF. Based on the CDR3 plus reference TRBV28 and TRBJ2-5, the full variable domain is DVKVTQSSRYLVKRTGEKVFLECVQDMDHENMFWYRQDPGLGLRLIYFSYDVKMKEKGDIPEGYSVSREKKERFSLILESASTNQTSMYLCASSLLGTQETQYFGPGTRLLVL.

The chain recombines TRBV27 with TRBJ2-6; 7 positions agree with TRBD1. There are 14 residues in the CDR3. The J segment lost 3 bases and the V segment lost 5 bases, leaving 1 base of the junction unmatched. Germline V gene sequence: CDR1 MNHEY, CDR2 SMNVEV (reference sequence). CDR3 loop: CASSTGVGANVLTF. Written as DNA, the CDR3 is TGTGCCAGCAGTACAGGGGTTGGGGCCAACGTCCTGACTTTC. The entire variable domain, with the rest obtained from reference TRBV27 and TRBJ2-6, is as follows: EAQVTQNPRYLITVTGKKLTVTCSQNMNHEYMSWYRQDPGLGLRQIYYSMNVEVTDKGDVPEGYKVSRKEKRNFPLILESPSPNQTSLYFCASSTGVGANVLTFGAGSRLTVL.